The 13 T cell receptor beta chains below were found in one sample sequenced in a study of early T cells in non-severe SARS-CoV-2 infection. TCRdb reanalysed the 5' RACE reads using MiXCR and keeps one entry per CDR3 protein. The table includes some 50,000 distinct CDR3 sequences, roughly a tenth detected once. The sequencing sample was made of whole blood. The receptors derive from an adult who was a healthcare worker with PCR-confirmed SARS-CoV-2 infection or an uninfected control (not recorded which).

This clonotype was seen a few times. V is TRBV5-6 and J is TRBJ1-1; possibly TRBD1 for D (6 bases). Germline assignment: CDR1 SGHDT and CDR2 YYEEEE. V was pared by 0 bases and J by 0 bases, with 15 bases between. CDR3 size: 17 residues. This CDR3 reads CASSLDGGPSMNTEAFF. The CDR3 DNA is TGTGCCAGCAGCTTGGATGGGGGGCCAAGCATGAACACTGAAGCTTTCTTT. Using reference TRBV5-6 and TRBJ1-1 for the parts outside the CDR3, the full variable domain is DAGVTQSPTHLIKTRGQQVTLRCSPKSGHDTVSWYQQALGQGPQFIFQYYEEEERQRGNFPDRFSGHQFPNYSSELNVNALLLGDSALYLCASSLDGGPSMNTEAFFGQGTRLTVV.

This clonotype came up many times. This chain joins TRBV10-2 and TRBJ1-2; 7 bases are shared with TRBD1. This CDR3 has 11 amino acids. Germline V CDR1 and CDR2: WSHSY, SAAADI. Trimming took 10 bases from V and 8 from J; bases not matched to a gene: 7. CDR3 loop: CAIWTGFGYTF. CDR3 nucleotide sequence: TGCGCCATCTGGACAGGATTCGGCTACACCTTC.

This clonotype was recorded many times. The gene calls are TRBV10-2 and TRBJ1-6, with D possibly TRBD1 on 6 matching bases. Trimming left V 6 bases short and J 9 bases short, with 15 bases between. Looked up from germline, CDR1 is WSHSY and CDR2 is SAAADI. The CDR3 is 14 residues long. Written as DNA, the CDR3 is TGCGCCAGCAGCCCCGGGACACAATTTTCACCCCTCCACTTT. This encodes CASSPGTQFSPLHF.

This clonotype was counted at least ten times. This chain connects TRBV2 to TRBJ2-7, with D unclear. V dropped 3 bases and J dropped 7 bases, with 13 bases sitting between them. In germline, CDR1 is SNHLY, CDR2 FYNNEI. CDR3 length equals 13 residues. The DNA for the CDR3 is TGTGCCAGCAGTGAGGACCTCTCGGGTGAGCAGTACTTC. Protein sequence: CASSEDLSGEQYF.

The J gene is TRBJ2-1, the V gene TRBV2; D gene uncertain. The CDR3 is made up of 14 amino acids. V was cut by 7 bases and J by 1 base, with 11 bases left in between. Germline V CDR1 and CDR2: SNHLY, FYNNEI. This chain's CDR3 is CASTVRSSYNEQFF. The CDR3 nucleotides are TGTGCCAGCACCGTCAGGTCTTCCTACAATGAGCAGTTCTTC.

This clonotype was recorded a few times. The gene calls are TRBV7-2 and TRBJ2-4; 8 bases are a match to TRBD1. Germline V gives CDR1 SGHTA, CDR2 FQGNSA. V lost 10 bases to trimming and J lost 8 bases; unmatched junction nucleotides: 4. The CDR3 is 11 amino acids. The CDR3 is CATRTGHIQYF. The DNA of the CDR3 is TGTGCCACCAGGACAGGGCACATTCAGTACTTC.

This clonotype was observed once. Being one base from a much bigger clone, this may be a read error. The chain couples TRBV4-2 to TRBJ2-7; 10 bases match TRBD2. Germline V gene sequence: CDR1 LGHNA, CDR2 YNFKEQ. The CDR3 is 15 residues long. CDR3 protein: CASSQTTSGPYGQYF. DNA of the CDR3: TGTGCCAGCAGCCAAACGACTAGCGGGCCCTACGGGCAGTACTTC.

The V call is TRBV29-1, the J call TRBJ2-7; possibly TRBD1 for D (6 bases). The CDR3 length is 12 residues. The V gene lost 5 bases and the J gene lost 7 bases, with 15 bases spanning the gap. The germline CDR1 and CDR2 sequences are SQVTM and ANQGSEA. The CDR3 reads CSVLDRTREQYF. For the CDR3, the DNA is TGCAGCGTTTTAGACAGGACGCGTGAGCAGTACTTC.

This clonotype was found many times. The chain recombines TRBV6-6 with TRBJ1-1; D not certain. The V end lost 5 bases, the J end lost 4 bases, and 11 bases lay between the germline ends. The V gene's germline CDR1 is MNHNY and CDR2 SVGAGI (reference sequence). This CDR3 has 13 amino acids. The CDR3 sequence: CASSPTPATEAFF. CDR3 bases: TGTGCCAGCAGTCCTACACCTGCCACTGAAGCTTTCTTT.

To note about this clonotype: One base away lies a much larger clone, so this may be a sequencing read error. The chain links TRBV7-6 to TRBJ2-5; tentative D call: TRBD2 (7 bases). Germline CDR1 reads SGHVS; CDR2 reads FNYEAQ. CDR3 length: 15 amino acids. V was cut by 3 bases and J by 5 bases, with 16 bases left in between. DNA for the CDR3: TGTGCCAGCAGCTTTGTTGCGGGGGCTATCGAGACCCAGTACTTC. Translating gives CASSFVAGAIETQYF. Full variable domain (remainder filled in from reference TRBV7-6 and TRBJ2-5): GAGVSQSPRYKVTKRGQDVALRCDPISGHVSLYWYRQALGQGPEFLTYFNYEAQQDKSGLPNDRFSAERPEGSISTLTIQRTEQRDSAMYRCASSFVAGAIETQYFGPGTRLLVL.

This clonotype has only a few counts. The J gene is TRBJ2-7, the V gene TRBV29-1; TRBD1 matches at 9 bases. This CDR3 is 14 amino acids long. Germline CDR1 reads SQVTM; CDR2 reads ANQGSEA. With V trimmed by 1 base and J by 4 bases, 5 bases remained unmatched. CDR3 loop: CSVEVLGQGYEQYF. The CDR3 DNA sequence: TGCAGCGTTGAAGTGTTAGGACAGGGGTACGAGCAGTACTTC.

V usage is TRBV2 and J usage is TRBJ2-1; TRBD2 aligns across 7 bases. Germline CDR1 is SNHLY and CDR2 is FYNNEI. The length of the CDR3 is 13 residues. Trimming cost V 7 bases and J 4 bases; bases outside gene matches: 4. CDR3 in DNA: TGTGCCAGCATGCCGGGGGGTTACAATGAGCAGTTCTTC. As protein: CASMPGGYNEQFF. Combining the CDR3 with reference TRBV2 and TRBJ2-1 gives the whole variable domain EPEVTQTPSHQVTQMGQEVILRCVPISNHLYFYWYRQILGQKVEFLVSFYNNEISEKSEIFDDQFSVERPDGSNFTLKIRSTKLEDSAMYFCASMPGGYNEQFFGPGTRLTVL.

Concerning this clonotype itself: A much larger clone lies one base from this, so it may be a read error. J is TRBJ2-7 and V is TRBV9; 10 bases align to TRBD1. The J segment lost 4 bases and the V segment lost 3 bases, leaving 7 bases of the junction unmatched. The CDR3 extends over 15 amino acids. The germline V gene has CDR1 SGDLS and CDR2 YYNGEE. The chain's CDR3 is CASSAGQGTTYEQYF. The CDR3 DNA reads as TGTGCCAGCAGCGCGGGACAGGGGACAACTTACGAGCAGTACTTC.